This T cell receptor beta chain was sequenced for a study of blood T cell repertoires in COVID-19. The V and J ends lost 1 base and 8 bases, in that order; junction bases with no gene match: 12. The V gene's germline CDR1 is SGHVS and CDR2 FNYEAQ. This CDR3 spans 17 amino acids. Using immunoSEQ multiplex PCR, the repertoire was profiled, and TCRdb retains in-frame clones only, with some absent. Of around 140,000 clones listed, around 86% are singletons. This clonotype originated in a human donor in a cohort sampled during active COVID-19. The sequenced material came from peripheral blood. The V call is TRBV7-6, the J call TRBJ2-1, with TRBD2 matching 9 bases. CDR3 sequence (DNA): TGTGCCAGCAGCTTAGGAATAGCGGGAGTAGGTTTGGATGAGCAGTTCTTC. Translated, it gives CASSLGIAGVGLDEQFF.